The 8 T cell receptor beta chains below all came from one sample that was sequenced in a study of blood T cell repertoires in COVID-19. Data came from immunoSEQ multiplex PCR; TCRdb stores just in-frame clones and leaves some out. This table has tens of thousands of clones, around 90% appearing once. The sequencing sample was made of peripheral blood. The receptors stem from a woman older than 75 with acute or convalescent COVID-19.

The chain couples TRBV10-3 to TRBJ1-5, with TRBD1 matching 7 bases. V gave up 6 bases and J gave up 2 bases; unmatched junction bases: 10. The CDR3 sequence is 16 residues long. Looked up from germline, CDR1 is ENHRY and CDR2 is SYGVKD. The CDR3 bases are TGTGCCATCAGCGCCGAGAGGGGGCGAGGCAATCAGCCCCAGCATTTT. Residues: CAISAERGRGNQPQHF.

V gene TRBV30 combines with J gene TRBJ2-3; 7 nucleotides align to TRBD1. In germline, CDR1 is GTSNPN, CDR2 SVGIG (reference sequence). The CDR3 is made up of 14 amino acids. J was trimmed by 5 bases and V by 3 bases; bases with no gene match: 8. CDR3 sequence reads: CAWSAGQGEDTQYF. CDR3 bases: TGTGCCTGGAGCGCAGGGCAGGGGGAAGATACGCAGTATTTT.

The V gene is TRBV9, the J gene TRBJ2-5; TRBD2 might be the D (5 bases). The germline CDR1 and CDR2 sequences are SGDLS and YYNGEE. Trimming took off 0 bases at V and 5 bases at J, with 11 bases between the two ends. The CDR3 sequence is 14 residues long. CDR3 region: CASSVVGVGETQYF. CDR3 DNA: TGTGCCAGCAGCGTAGTCGGGGTGGGGGAGACCCAGTACTTC.

The CDR3 nucleotides are TGTGCCAGCAGCCGGATTAACAGGGGATCCTACAATGAGCAGTTCTTC. Amino acid sequence: CASSRINRGSYNEQFF. V usage is TRBV3-1 (or the pseudogene TRBV3-2) and J usage is TRBJ2-1, with 7 positions matching TRBD1. V shed 4 bases and J 1 base; nucleotides not matched to a gene: 7. Germline CDR1 and CDR2: LGHDT and YNNKEL (reference sequence). The CDR3 sequence is 16 residues long.

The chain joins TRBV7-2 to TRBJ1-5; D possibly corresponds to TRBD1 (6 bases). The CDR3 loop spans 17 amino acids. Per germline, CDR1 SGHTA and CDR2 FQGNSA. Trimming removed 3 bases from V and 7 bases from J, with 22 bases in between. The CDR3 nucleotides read TGTGCCAGCAGCTTCACATCGCTCGGGGGGCGTTACCAGCCCCAGCATTTT. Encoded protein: CASSFTSLGGRYQPQHF.

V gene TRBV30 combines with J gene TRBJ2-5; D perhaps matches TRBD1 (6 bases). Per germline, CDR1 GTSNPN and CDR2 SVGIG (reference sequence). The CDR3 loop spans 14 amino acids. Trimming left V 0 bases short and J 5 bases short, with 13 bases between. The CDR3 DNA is TGTGCCTGGAGTGTGAAGGGGGTGGAGGAGACCCAGTACTTC. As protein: CAWSVKGVEETQYF.

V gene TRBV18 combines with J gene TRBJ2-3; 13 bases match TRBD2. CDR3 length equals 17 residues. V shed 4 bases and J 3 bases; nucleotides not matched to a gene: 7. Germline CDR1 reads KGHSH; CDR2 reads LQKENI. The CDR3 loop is CASSRGTSGVGTDTQYF. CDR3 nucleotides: TGTGCCAGCTCACGCGGGACTAGCGGGGTCGGAACAGATACGCAGTATTTT.

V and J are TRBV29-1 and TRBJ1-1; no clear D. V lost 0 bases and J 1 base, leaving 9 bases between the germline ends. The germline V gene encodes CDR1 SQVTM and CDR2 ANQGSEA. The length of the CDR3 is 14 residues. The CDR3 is CSVEDLAQNTEAFF. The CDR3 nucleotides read TGCAGCGTTGAAGATCTGGCCCAGAACACTGAAGCTTTCTTT.